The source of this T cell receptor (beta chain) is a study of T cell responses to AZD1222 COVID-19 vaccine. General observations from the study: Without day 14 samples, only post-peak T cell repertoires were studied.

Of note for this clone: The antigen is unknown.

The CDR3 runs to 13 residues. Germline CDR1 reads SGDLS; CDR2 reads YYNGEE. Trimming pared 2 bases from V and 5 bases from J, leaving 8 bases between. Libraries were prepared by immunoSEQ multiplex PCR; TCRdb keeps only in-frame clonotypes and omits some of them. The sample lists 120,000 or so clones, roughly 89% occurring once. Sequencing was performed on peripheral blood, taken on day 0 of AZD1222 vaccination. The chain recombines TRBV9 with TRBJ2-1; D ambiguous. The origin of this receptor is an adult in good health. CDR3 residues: CASSVGPNNEQFF. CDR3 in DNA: TGTGCCAGCAGCGTCGGCCCCAACAATGAGCAGTTCTTC.